The 22 T cell receptor beta chains reported below all come from one sample, sequenced in a study of vaccination effects on CD4 cells after COVID-19. The assay was immunoSEQ multiplex PCR, and TCRdb's table has in-frame clones only and misses some. Among tens of thousands of clones, 74% were seen once, and the ten largest hold more than 1.5%. Under the ViraFEST assay, PBMC were stimulated with viral peptide pools so that antigen-specific CD4+ T cells expanded. Sequencing was performed afterwards. After roughly ten days in culture, the CD4+ T cells were isolated. The antigens for these receptors are not known. The specimen comprised CD4+ T cells from PBMCs cultured with HCoV-229E spike peptides, sampled before COVID-19 vaccination. The source of these receptors is a human donor who received a COVID-19 vaccine.

The count of this clone is one. This chain joins TRBV2 and TRBJ2-1; D is uncertain. V was shortened by 6 bases and J by 9 bases, with 18 bases between the two germline ends. The CDR3 sequence is 14 residues long. CDR1 and CDR2 (germline): SNHLY, FYNNEI. The CDR3 DNA sequence: TGTGCCAGCAGCCCAGGCTTATCAGAGGTTGAGCAGTTCTTC. It yields the protein CASSPGLSEVEQFF.

The chain joins TRBV18 to TRBJ2-1; TRBD2 is a possible D gene (5 bases). Germline loops: CDR1 KGHSH, CDR2 LQKENI. V lost 0 bases and J 9 bases, leaving 12 bases between the germline ends. The CDR3 length is 14 residues. The CDR3 reads CASSPPGGQREQFF. The CDR3 DNA sequence: TGTGCCAGCTCACCACCCGGCGGGCAGCGTGAGCAGTTCTTC.

The V call is TRBV6-5, the J call TRBJ1-5; TRBD1 aligns across 8 bases. The V and J ends lost 7 bases and 5 bases, in that order; junction bases with no gene match: 7. Germline CDR1 MNHEY, CDR2 SVGAGI. The CDR3 spans 14 residues. CDR3 in DNA: TGTGCCAGCATTCTACAGGGGGGTCATCAGCCCCAGCATTTT. Translated, it gives CASILQGGHQPQHF.

The J gene is TRBJ1-4, the V gene TRBV6-1; D uncertain. The CDR3 runs 14 residues. CDR1 and CDR2 (germline): MNHNS, SASEGT. The V end was cut by 3 bases, the J end by 8 bases, with 13 bases between. The CDR3 nucleotides read TGTGCCAGCAGTGAGGGCACGCCTAGAGAAAAACTGTTTTTT. Its translation is CASSEGTPREKLFF.

The chain carries TRBV6-2 or TRBV6-3 and TRBJ1-1; 8 positions agree with TRBD1. V lost 2 bases and J lost 4; bases outside the gene matches: 3. This CDR3 has 14 amino acids. Germline lookup yields CDR1 MNHEY and CDR2 SVGEGT. The chain's CDR3 is CASSYRTGLTEAFF. The CDR3 nucleotides are TGTGCCAGCAGTTACAGGACAGGGCTCACTGAAGCTTTCTTT.

This clone was found once. The chain employs TRBV3-1 (or the pseudogene TRBV3-2) and TRBJ1-1; D not resolved. CDR1 is LGHDT and CDR2 is YNNKEL in the germline V gene (reference sequence). V gave up 4 bases and J gave up 1 base, with 4 bases separating them. This CDR3 spans 12 amino acids. The CDR3 region is CASSLRNTEAFF. In DNA, the CDR3 is TGTGCCAGCAGCCTCAGGAACACTGAAGCTTTCTTT.

The J gene is TRBJ1-1, the V gene TRBV5-6; the D gene is possibly TRBD1 (5 bases). Trimming left V 4 bases short and J 4 bases short, with 20 bases between. CDR1 SGHDT and CDR2 YYEEEE come from the germline V gene. The CDR3 length is 16 residues. The DNA of the CDR3 is TGTGCCAGCAGCCCCCGGTTAGGGGTAATTCCCACTGAAGCTTTCTTT. Its protein product is CASSPRLGVIPTEAFF.

The chain carries TRBV10-3 and TRBJ2-7; weak D call: TRBD1 (6 bases). CDR1 is ENHRY, CDR2 SYGVKD, per germline. Trimming cost V 3 bases and J 5 bases, with 8 bases left between them. The CDR3 sequence is 12 residues long. The CDR3 DNA is TGTGCCATCAGTGACAGGGGCGACGAGCAGTACGTC. Residues: CAISDRGDEQYV.

This chain joins TRBV4-3 and TRBJ2-3, with D perhaps TRBD2 (6 bases). The CDR3 is 15 amino acids. Germline values: CDR1 LGHNA, CDR2 YSLEER. V was clipped by 1 base and J by 2 bases, with 10 bases between them. In DNA, the CDR3 is TGCGCCAGCAGCCAAGTGGGGGGACTCACAGATACGCAGTATTTT. Translation gives CASSQVGGLTDTQYF.

This chain uses TRBV6-2 or TRBV6-3 with TRBJ1-5; the D gene is possibly TRBD1 (5 bases). With 5 bases removed from V and 3 bases from J, the gap between germline ends came to 11 bases. CDR1 and CDR2 (germline): MNHEY, SVGEGT. The CDR3 is 14 residues long. CDR3 bases: TGTGCCAGCAGTCCCGGGACGCTCAATCAGCCCCAGCATTTT. Translated, it gives CASSPGTLNQPQHF.

The chain employs TRBV25-1 and TRBJ2-3; perhaps D is TRBD1 or TRBD2 (6 bases each). Germline CDR1 reads MGHDK; CDR2 reads SYGVNS. Trimming left V 4 bases short and J 10 bases short, with 18 bases between. This CDR3 is built from 14 residues. The CDR3 sequence is CASSAVDRREAQYF. CDR3 nucleotide sequence: TGTGCCAGCAGTGCCGTTGACAGGCGGGAAGCGCAGTATTTT.

V and J are TRBV6-4 and TRBJ2-3; no firm D call. The V end lost 0 bases, the J end lost 7 bases, and 17 bases lay between the germline ends. The germline V gene has CDR1 MRHNA and CDR2 SNTAGT. The CDR3 runs to 16 residues. As DNA, the CDR3 is TGTGCCAGCAGTGACTCGGTAGCTTGGAGTTTAAATACGCAGTATTTT. As protein: CASSDSVAWSLNTQYF.

CDR3 bases: TGTGCCAGCAGCGCGCCTTTGGGAGGGGGCCGGGAGACCCAGTACTTC. It specifies CASSAPLGGGRETQYF. The chain uses TRBV9 and TRBJ2-5; TRBD1 or TRBD2 may be the D gene (7 bases each). The germline V gene has CDR1 SGDLS and CDR2 YYNGEE. The CDR3 has 16 amino acids. The ends were cut back, 3 bases at V and 5 bases at J, with 20 bases in the middle.

V usage is TRBV18 and J usage is TRBJ1-1; D gene unclear. Germline-derived CDR1 and CDR2 are KGHSH and LQKENI. Trimming removed 6 bases from V and 6 bases from J, with 14 bases in between. The CDR3 is made up of 13 amino acids. The CDR3 sequence is CASSDGPSAEAFF. The DNA for the CDR3 is TGTGCCAGCTCCGACGGGCCGAGCGCTGAAGCTTTCTTT.

The gene calls are TRBV30 and TRBJ2-3; D perhaps matches TRBD2 (5 bases). Germline lookup yields CDR1 GTSNPN and CDR2 SVGIG (reference sequence). Trimming cost V 0 bases and J 0 bases, with 10 bases left between them. The CDR3 is 15 residues long. This CDR3 is CAWSVRAGSTDTQYF. The CDR3 coding sequence is TGTGCCTGGAGTGTGCGCGCGGGTAGCACAGATACGCAGTATTTT.

This clone was seen only a few times. The chain couples TRBV18 to TRBJ1-6; 8 bases agree with TRBD1. With 1 base clipped from V and 1 base from J, the junction kept 3 bases outside the gene matches. The CDR3 length is 17 residues. The germline gives CDR1 KGHSH, CDR2 LQKENI. The CDR3 here is CASSPQTGDSYNSPLHF. CDR3 sequence (DNA): TGTGCCAGCTCACCACAGACAGGGGATTCCTATAATTCACCCCTCCACTTT.

The chain carries TRBV30 and TRBJ1-1, with D perhaps matching TRBD1 (5 bases). The CDR3 length is 14 residues. V was clipped by 4 bases and J by 2 bases, with 14 bases between them. Germline lookup yields CDR1 GTSNPN and CDR2 SVGIG (reference sequence). The CDR3 coding sequence is TGTGCCTGGAATAGAGGGACGACTAACACTGAAGCTTTCTTT. Translation: CAWNRGTTNTEAFF.

This chain connects TRBV6-5 to TRBJ1-6; D is uncertain. CDR3 length: 15 amino acids. Germline V gives CDR1 MNHEY, CDR2 SVGAGI. V shed 2 bases and J shed 7 bases, with 12 bases lying between them. CDR3 sequence reads: CASSYRDGENSPLHF. Written as DNA, the CDR3 is TGTGCCAGCAGTTACCGCGACGGGGAGAATTCACCCCTCCACTTT.

This chain connects TRBV6-5 to TRBJ2-7, with TRBD1 matching over 8 bases. Germline V lookup: CDR1 MNHEY, CDR2 SVGAGI. The CDR3 totals 13 residues. Trimming took 6 bases from V and 5 from J; bases not matched to a gene: 6. CDR3 in DNA: TGTGCCAGCAGCCGGGACAGGTACAACGAGCAGTACGTC. It yields the protein CASSRDRYNEQYV.

The gene calls are TRBV6-6 and TRBJ1-4; no clear D gene. V gave up 2 bases and J gave up 11 bases, with 9 bases separating them. CDR3 length equals 12 residues. Germline CDR1 MNHNY, CDR2 SVGAGI (reference sequence). The CDR3 region has the DNA TGTGCCAGCAGTTACCTCGCGGCCAAACTGTTTTTT. Its translation: CASSYLAAKLFF.

This rearrangement joins TRBV5-1 to TRBJ1-2; no clear D gene. Germline CDR1 is SGHRS and CDR2 is YFSETQ. V lost 0 bases to trimming and J lost 8 bases, with 11 bases between them. The CDR3 has 13 residues. CDR3: CASSLDGKGGYTF. The CDR3, as DNA: TGCGCCAGCAGCTTGGACGGAAAGGGCGGCTACACCTTC.

This chain joins TRBV3-1 (or the pseudogene TRBV3-2) and TRBJ2-2; TRBD2 aligns across 10 bases. CDR1 is LGHDT, CDR2 YNNKEL, per germline (reference sequence). The length of the CDR3 is 15 residues. Trimming at V came to 7 bases and at J to 1 base, leaving 3 bases not matched to a gene. DNA for the CDR3: TGTGCCAGCACTCCTAGCGGGGGGAACACCGGGGAGCTGTTTTTT. The encoded protein is CASTPSGGNTGELFF.